This T cell receptor beta chain was identified in a study of identical twins. This CDR3 comprises 18 residues. From germline, CDR1 is LNHNV and CDR2 YYDKDF (reference sequence). The V end was cut by 1 base, the J end by 4 bases, with 19 bases between. A single record per CDR3 protein comes from TCRdb applying MiXCR to the 5' RACE reads. The sample gives approximately 350,000 distinct CDR3 sequences, about 12% of which show up once; approximately 7.9% is in the top ten. A few counts support this clonotype. Its antigen is unidentified. Study-wide results and limits: Sharing of beta out-of-frame sequences by twins showed a weaker excess. It was possible that invariant MAIT and iNKT cells partly confounded the zero-insertion analyses.

These data were also reused for a study on yellow fever vaccine responses in identical twins.

The V and J genes are TRBV15 and TRBJ2-2; D is possibly TRBD2 (6 bases). The sequenced material came from CD8+ T cells sorted from blood. The receptor was isolated from a woman in her late teens or twenties in good health. The CDR3 region is CATSRGGRGRASTGELFF. The CDR3 coding sequence is TGTGCCACCAGCAGAGGTGGGCGGGGAAGGGCGTCCACCGGGGAGCTGTTTTTT.